This T cell receptor (beta chain) originates from a study of blood T cell repertoires in COVID-19. Across the study: Acute and convalescent COVID-19 samples came from the United States, Italy and Spain.

In the original workflow: From reference gene primer amplification, estimates of nucleated cell counts were derived. Generated by immunoSEQ multiplex PCR, the TCRdb table keeps only in-frame clones and is missing some. V and J calls and clone size are given by that table; D and trimming were obtained from the DNA. The sample lists about 300,000 clones, roughly 91% occurring once. CDR3 size: 14 residues. Germline V gene sequence: CDR1 SGHNT, CDR2 YYREEE (reference sequence). The V and J ends lost 0 bases and 6 bases respectively, with 12 bases between them. The sequence was obtained from a woman aged 30 to 39 with COVID-19, enrolled during active disease. The sequenced sample consisted of peripheral blood. V and J are TRBV5-4 and TRBJ1-2; perhaps TRBD1 as D (5 bases). CDR3: CASSLDEGRHGYTF. Here the CDR3 DNA reads TGTGCCAGCAGCTTGGATGAGGGGAGGCATGGCTACACCTTC.